This TCR beta chain was documented in a study of blood T cell repertoires in COVID-19. At the level of the study: COVID-19 samples, acute and convalescent, were from the United States, Italy and Spain. PBMCs, B-cell-depleted T cells, or T cells provided the cDNA or gDNA that made up the material.

As originally analysed: Nucleated cell number was recorded as an estimate derived from reference gene primer amplification. The method was immunoSEQ multiplex PCR; TCRdb's version includes in-frame clones alone and lacks a portion of them. V, J and clone size derive from that table, while D and trimming were established from the DNA sequence. The data contain around 80,000 clones, about 87% of them seen just once; the ten biggest clones take up about 9.6%. The CDR3 extends over 14 amino acids. Germline V lookup: CDR1 SGHNT, CDR2 YYREEE (reference sequence). V was pared by 1 base and J by 4 bases, with 10 bases between.

Sample: peripheral blood. V is TRBV5-4 and J is TRBJ2-3, with D uncertain. This receptor was identified in a human donor in a cohort sampled during active COVID-19. DNA of the CDR3: TGTGCCAGCAGCTTGCCCGCGCTGGCAGATACGCAGTATTTT. Translated: CASSLPALADTQYF.